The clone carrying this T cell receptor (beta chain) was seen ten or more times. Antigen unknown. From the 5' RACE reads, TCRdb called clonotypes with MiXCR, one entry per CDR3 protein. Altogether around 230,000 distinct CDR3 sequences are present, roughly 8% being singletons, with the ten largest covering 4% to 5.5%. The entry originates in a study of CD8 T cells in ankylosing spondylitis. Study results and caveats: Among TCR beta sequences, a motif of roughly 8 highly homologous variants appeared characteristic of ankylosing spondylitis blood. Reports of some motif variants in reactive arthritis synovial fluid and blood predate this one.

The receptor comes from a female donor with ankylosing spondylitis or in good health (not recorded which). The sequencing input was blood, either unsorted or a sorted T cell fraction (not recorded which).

The chain's CDR3 is CSAGTLNEQFF. The CDR3 nucleotides are TGCAGTGCGGGGACTCTAAATGAGCAGTTCTTC. The chain employs TRBV20-1 and TRBJ2-1; D is possibly TRBD2 (6 bases). The germline gives CDR1 DFQATT, CDR2 SNEGSKA (reference sequence). The V end was cut by 6 bases, the J end by 7 bases, with 10 bases between. The CDR3 has 11 amino acids.